This TCR beta chain was found in a study of shared clonotypes between healthy human individuals (dated by TCRdb to the early 2020s). Regarding the research as a whole: A couple of women and a few men aged 18 to 49 years were included in the cohort. For each donor, CD4 naive and CD4 memory were each given three plates, CD8 naive was given two plates, and CD8 memory was given one plate. To estimate repertoire size and how much clonotypes are shared between individuals, the study performed deep sequencing of blood TCR repertoires from about five healthy adults. Different laboratories and diverse techniques were used to prepare libraries and sequence TCR repertoires, to increase sequencing depth and limit assay-specific biases. Per donor, leukapheresis produced somewhere between about 0.9 and 9.5 billion PBMCs. General study outcomes and caveats: When a few donors were compared, the shared fraction of clonotypes was around 5% for naive CD4, roughly 3.3% for naive CD8, 2% to 2.5% for memory CD4, and approximately 0.4% for memory CD8. Because the study included only a small number of donors, the genetic and exposure-history diversity represented was limited. Pairwise subsampling led to the expectation that sequencing depth would affect the degree of clonotype sharing among donors. Larger estimated clonotype richness was generally found for naive subsets than for memory subsets. Sampling was restricted to blood, and TCR repertoires in tissues likely differ from the TCR repertoires found in blood. Compared with non-shared clonotypes, the clonotypes found in all four sorted-subset donors had higher generation probabilities. Rarefaction of sorted-subset datasets indicated incomplete sequencing despite the large sequencing depth.

This clone was observed a few times. Which antigen it targets is not known. Base qualities are missing; no much larger clone stands one base away. The junction carries 18 bases between V and J, which are trimmed by 0 bases and 0 bases respectively. CDR1 WNHNN and CDR2 SYGVQD are derived from the germline V gene (reference sequence). Taken from cysteine to phenylalanine, the CDR3 has 18 residues. Only CDR3 DNA is held: 54 bases, read in frame from base 1. TCR CDR3 regions were amplified from genomic DNA by multiplex PCR using the deep immunoSEQ assay. Genomic DNA extracted from each cell subset was distributed evenly over all wells of several immunoSEQ 96-well plates, and each plate served as one replicate. For sorted subsets, roughly 200 ng of genomic DNA, equivalent to around 29,000 T cell genomes, went into each replicate PCR. Purified libraries were quantified with a Qubit 3.0 fluorometer, sized on a Bioanalyzer 2100, and re-quantified with the KAPA Library Quantification kit. Each immunoSEQ 96-well plate was sequenced on its own single-read 150-cycle Illumina NextSeq 550 flow cell. On the authors' methods: Because the immunoSEQ output held only junctional sequences and lacked quality scores, the filtering could not match the filtering applied to full-length reads. To assign V/J genes and CDR3, sequences were annotated against IMGT germline references using PyIR, a Python wrapper for IgBLAST v1.9. Reads were removed for weak V/J assignments (E-value above 1e-6), missing CDR3, stop codons, out-of-frame junctions, or ambiguous translated residues. V3J clonotypes were defined as sequences sharing an identical inferred V gene, J gene, and CDR3 amino acid sequence. Percentage overlap between repertoires was computed as shared unique clonotypes divided by the size of the smaller repertoire. Richness of each repertoire was evaluated using RTK rarefaction, the Chao1 estimator, and Recon v2.1 estimates of unobserved clonotypes. For all TCRbeta clonotypes obtained by the gDNA method from several donors, generation probabilities were computed with OLGA. TCRdb re-hosts the immuneACCESS table, in-frame sequences only. Its copies lack some clones; in the studies checked, an unresolved V gene accounts for under half of them, and the cause for the rest is not known. V and J calls and clone size follow that table, whereas D and trimming were derived from the DNA. The sample records roughly 570,000 clones, roughly 98% of which are singletons. Around 0.3% of the sample lies in the top ten.

CD8 naive samples were CD45RO-negative cells positively selected for CCR7, giving a CD45RA+CCR7+ population that excluded TemRA cells. The donors were healthy, HIV-negative adults with no recently reported acute infections or vaccinations. Every donor was a Caucasian adult residing in Nashville, Tennessee, USA. Blood was obtained by leukapheresis, after which PBMCs were separated by Ficoll-Histopaque density gradient centrifugation and cryopreserved in liquid nitrogen vapor phase. Analytical flow cytometry was used to check the purity and quantity of each magnetically sorted T cell population. Genomic DNA was isolated from every sorted fraction and measured by UV absorbance on a Nanodrop 2000c.

Sequences were obtained from naive CD8+ T cells sorted from blood. In the paper's terms, the cell subset or site label means: CD45RA+CCR7+. Recombination linked TRBV10-1 to TRBJ2-7; TRBD1 is a possible D gene, resting on 6 matching bases. The clonotype originates from a man aged 25-40 years in good health. The CDR3 is CASSESKPTGWPSYEQYF. The nucleotide sequence reads as follows: TGCGCCAGCAGTGAGTCCAAACCGACAGGATGGCCCTCCTACGAGCAGTACTTC.